A selection of T cell receptor beta chains follows, all from one sample in a study of T cell repertoires in ileal Crohn's disease. Repertoires were generated with immunoSEQ multiplex PCR, while TCRdb's copy carries only in-frame clones and drops some. The repertoire consists of some 60,000 clones, with roughly nine tenths occurring once and the leading ten covering over 2%. The sample taken for sequencing was ileal tissue. Every receptor here comes from an adult with Crohn's disease. Each CDR3 is given without its conserved first and last residue. D genes are given only for firm matches.

>TRBV11-2|TRBJ2-1|NA
ASSLFQGQNANEQF
>TRBV19|TRBJ1-1|NA
ASTEQGGTEAF
>TRBV11-2|TRBJ1-5|NA
ASSLDSQQPDSNQPQH
>TRBV7-8|TRBJ2-3|NA
ASSLEVLRGKDTQY
>TRBV18|TRBJ2-2|NA
ASPIGGGELF
>TRBV18|TRBJ2-3|NA
ASSPVGSYTQY
>TRBV4-3|TRBJ2-2|NA
ASSQFSGRGTGELF
>TRBV7-2|TRBJ1-2|NA
ASSLLTQRGIENGYT
>TRBV6-6|TRBJ2-3|TRBD2
ASSYTGGRRDTQY
>TRBV19|TRBJ2-1|NA
ASSQPRGNEQF
>TRBV29-1|TRBJ1-2|TRBD1
SVFGGTGSGYT
>TRBV20-1|TRBJ2-7|NA
SASAPGEQY
>TRBV6-5|TRBJ1-6|NA
ASSYPGDSPLH
>TRBV27|TRBJ2-7|NA
ASSQGSVGEQY
>TRBV9|TRBJ1-1|NA
ASSHPGDEAF
>TRBV30|TRBJ1-2|NA
AWSSYRLTEGVGQKETGGYT
>TRBV6-6|TRBJ2-7|TRBD1
ASRKGQGAYEQY
>TRBV5-1|TRBJ2-7|NA
ASSLQGIQQY
>TRBV28|TRBJ1-5|NA
ASSLLGPNQPQH
>TRBV6-5|TRBJ2-3|NA
ASRPVSDTQY
>TRBV18|TRBJ1-2|TRBD1
ASSLVTGTGVGYT
>TRBV6-5|TRBJ1-3|NA
ASRKSDTGMNTIY
>TRBV30|TRBJ2-2|NA
AWSYGVGTGELF
>TRBV6-5|TRBJ2-5|TRBD2
ASGGGVQETQY
>TRBV4-3|TRBJ2-1|TRBD2
ASSEGSGKNAAAQF
>TRBV6-1|TRBJ1-5|TRBD1
ASSAERQGSNQPQH